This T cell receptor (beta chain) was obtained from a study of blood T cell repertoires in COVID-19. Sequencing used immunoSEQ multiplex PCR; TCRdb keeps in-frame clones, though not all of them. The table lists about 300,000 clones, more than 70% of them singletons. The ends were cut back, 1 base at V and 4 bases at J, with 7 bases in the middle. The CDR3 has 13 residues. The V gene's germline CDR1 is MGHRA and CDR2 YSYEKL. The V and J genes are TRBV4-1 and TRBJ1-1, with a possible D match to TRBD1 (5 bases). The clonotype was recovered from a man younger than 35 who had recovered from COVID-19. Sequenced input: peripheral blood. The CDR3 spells CASSQGRVTEAFF. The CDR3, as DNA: TGCGCCAGCAGCCAAGGCAGGGTCACTGAAGCTTTCTTT.